This TCR beta chain derives from a study of OX40 agonist ivuxolimab in advanced cancers. Some background on the complete study: The costimulatory receptor OX40 (CD134) was targeted by ivuxolimab, a fully human IgG2 agonistic monoclonal antibody. Intravenous ivuxolimab was administered to patients every 2 weeks at six dose levels: 0.01, 0.1, 0.3, 1.5, 3 and 10 mg/kg. Of the roughly 50 dose-escalation patients, hepatocellular carcinoma was present in approximately 20, melanoma in approximately 15, renal cell carcinoma in 9 and head and neck cancer in 9. In the dose-escalation cohort, 75% to 90% of patients were male, and the mean age was 60 years with a range of roughly 23 to 79. Prior anti-PD-1, anti-PD-L1 or anti-CTLA-4 therapy was permitted, and approximately 40% of dose-escalation patients had received checkpoint inhibitors. Three dose-escalation patients achieved partial responses, one with hepatocellular carcinoma and two with cutaneous melanoma. Peripheral TCRbeta sequencing aimed to test whether ivuxolimab altered TCR sequence diversity and caused clonal T-cell expansion. The paper covers the monotherapy dose-escalation part of the phase I ivuxolimab trial, which included N ≈ 54 patients.

Concerning this clone: What this receptor recognizes is not known. Nothing much larger sits one base from this clone, and base qualities are not available.

Genomic DNA was isolated from the sorted cells so that the TCRbeta CDR3 region could be sequenced. The immunoSEQ Assay was used to sequence the TCRbeta CDR3 regions. In TCRdb, the immuneACCESS table is reduced to in-frame sequences with V and J assigned. These tables do not hold every clone; where another copy was compared, an unresolved V gene accounts for under half, and the others remain unexplained. The sample records some 65,000 clones, approximately 89% of which are singletons. Clones ranked in the top ten supply around 12% of the sample. Broad study findings and their caveats: The antigen specificity of the peripheral T cells that underwent clonal expansion was not determined. After ivuxolimab, more expanded clones were found on average in CD8+ T cells than in CD4+ T cells. At doses of 0.1 to 3.0 mg/kg, clonal expansion of both CD4+ and CD8+ blood T cells was observed from baseline to week 6. Low levels of normalized T-cell clonal expansion were also seen in some patients who did not respond. In partial responders in the 0.1-3.0 mg/kg groups, normalized peripheral clonal expansion was found to be among the lowest, especially among CD8+ T cells.

Patients with a history of autoimmune disease or receiving systemic immunosuppression were excluded from the trial. Peripheral blood for TCR sequencing was collected from all dose cohorts at baseline, on cycle 4 day 1, and on cycle 7 day 1. Samples were obtained from an open-label, multicenter, first-in-human phase I dose-escalation trial of ivuxolimab. The trial enrolled adults with locally advanced or metastatic head and neck squamous cell, hepatocellular, melanoma or renal cell carcinoma. Before TCR sequencing, CD4+ T cells and CD8+ T cells from peripheral blood were sorted into separate populations. The CDR3 covers 11 residues, taking in both the cysteine and the phenylalanine. Only the CDR3 DNA stays, 33 bases, in frame from base 1. CDR1 SEHNR and CDR2 FQNEAQ are derived from the germline V gene (reference sequence). V was cut back by 5 bases and J by 8 bases, leaving a gap of 6 bases between them.

This TCR was recovered from an adult with an advanced solid tumor such as melanoma, head and neck, liver or kidney cancer. The starting material was CD4+ or CD8+ T cells sorted from blood, obtained in a trial of the OX40 agonist ivuxolimab. The chain joins TRBV7-9 to TRBJ1-4, with an unclear D gene assignment. CDR3 loop: CASSHQEKLFF. The sequenced DNA: TGTGCCAGCAGCCACCAAGAAAAACTGTTTTTT.